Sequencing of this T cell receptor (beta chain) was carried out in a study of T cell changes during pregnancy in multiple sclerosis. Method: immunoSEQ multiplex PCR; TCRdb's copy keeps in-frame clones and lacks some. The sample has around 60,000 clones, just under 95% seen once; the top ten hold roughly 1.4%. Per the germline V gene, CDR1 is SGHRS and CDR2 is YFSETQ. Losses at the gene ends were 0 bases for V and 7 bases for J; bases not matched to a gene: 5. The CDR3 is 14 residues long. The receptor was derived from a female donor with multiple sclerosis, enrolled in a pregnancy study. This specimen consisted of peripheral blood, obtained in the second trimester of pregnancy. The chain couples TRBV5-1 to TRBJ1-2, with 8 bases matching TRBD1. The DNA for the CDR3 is TGCGCCAGCAGCTTGGAGGGACAGGTCGGTGGCTACACCTTC. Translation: CASSLEGQVGGYTF.